This T cell receptor beta chain was sequenced during a study of human T cells and chemical hapten exposure. As for the study in general: Alopecia areata, totalis or universalis was found in mostly female patients.

The junction had 3 bases not matched to a gene; V was cut back by 1 base and J by 0 bases. Germline CDR1 is LGHDT and CDR2 is YNNKEL (reference sequence). The CDR3 length is 16 residues. Sample time point: pre-sensitization, week 0. The treatment is: therapeutic diphenylcyclopropenone sensitization with weekly scalp DPC. TCRdb passed the RACE reads through MiXCR, listing each CDR3 protein once. The table has about 350,000 distinct CDR3 sequences, around 5.5% seen once. The rearrangement joins TRBV3-1 to TRBJ1-2; 9 positions agree with TRBD1. The material sequenced was whole blood, taken in connection with sensitization to the hapten diphenylcyclopropenone (DPC). This clonotype was obtained from a woman under 30 with alopecia areata. Some clones in this sample may be carry-over from other donors' samples. The CDR3 DNA sequence: TGTGCCAGCAGCCAAGGACAGGGGGTTGCTAACTATGGCTACACCTTC. This sequence encodes CASSQGQGVANYGYTF.